One and the same sample provided the 9 T cell receptor beta chains below, sequenced in a study of PD-L1 blockade in urothelial cancer. Measured with immunoSEQ multiplex PCR; TCRdb has only the in-frame clones, and not every one. The table shows approximately 100,000 clones, with under 85% occurring only once. Sample: PBMCs, taken around atezolizumab (anti-PD-L1) treatment. All receptors derive from a man aged 45-60 years with urothelial cancer.

The J gene is TRBJ1-5, the V gene TRBV5-8; D is unclear. Germline CDR1 SGHTS, CDR2 YDEGEE. This CDR3 is 13 amino acids long. With 4 bases removed from V and 5 bases from J, the gap between germline ends came to 10 bases. CDR3 coding DNA: TGTGCCAGCAGCCCCCTAGAGTATCAGCCCCAGCATTTT. It translates to CASSPLEYQPQHF. Filled out from reference TRBV5-8 and TRBJ1-5, the complete variable domain reads EAGVTQSPTHLIKTRGQQATLRCSPISGHTSVYWYQQALGLGLQFLLWYDEGEERNRGNFPPRFSGRQFPNYSSELNVNALELEDSALYLCASSPLEYQPQHFGDGTRLSIL.

The chain joins TRBV28 to TRBJ2-7; 7 bases align to TRBD2. CDR3 length: 15 residues. Germline CDR1 is MDHEN and CDR2 is SYDVKM. With 6 bases clipped from V and 4 bases from J, the junction kept 12 bases outside the gene matches. In nucleotides, the CDR3 is TGTGCCAGCAGCCAAAGGGGAGGGGTAAGATACGAGCAGTACTTC. Encoded protein: CASSQRGGVRYEQYF. Combining the CDR3 with reference TRBV28 and TRBJ2-7 gives the whole variable domain DVKVTQSSRYLVKRTGEKVFLECVQDMDHENMFWYRQDPGLGLRLIYFSYDVKMKEKGDIPEGYSVSREKKERFSLILESASTNQTSMYLCASSQRGGVRYEQYFGPGTRLTVT.

This clone was counted a few times. The chain has TRBV7-2 and TRBJ1-2; D gene unclear. V dropped 5 bases and J dropped 5 bases, with 9 bases sitting between them. The CDR3 contains 12 residues. CDR1 and CDR2 from the germline V gene are SGHTA and FQGNSA. The CDR3 here is CASSAVGYGYTF. The CDR3 DNA reads TGTGCCAGCAGCGCCGTCGGGTATGGCTACACCTTC.

The CDR3 loop is CSAVGLSNEQYF. In DNA form, the CDR3 reads TGCAGCGCAGTGGGACTGAGTAACGAGCAGTACTTC. The gene calls are TRBV29-1 and TRBJ2-7, with a tentative D call TRBD2 (6 bases). Germline CDR1 is SQVTM and CDR2 is ANQGSEA. The CDR3 has 12 residues. The germline V and J ends were trimmed by 7 bases and 5 bases, with 15 bases remaining between them.

CDR3 nucleotides: TGTGCCAGCAGTCTACTAGCGGGAGCCTACAATGAGCAGTTCTTC. This sequence encodes CASSLLAGAYNEQFF. The rearrangement links TRBV2 to TRBJ2-1; 11 bases are a match to TRBD2. Germline CDR1 and CDR2: SNHLY and FYNNEI. Trimming took 5 bases from V and 2 from J; bases not matched to a gene: 2. This CDR3 is built from 15 residues. The full variable domain, with the rest looked up from reference TRBV2 and TRBJ2-1, is EPEVTQTPSHQVTQMGQEVILRCVPISNHLYFYWYRQILGQKVEFLVSFYNNEISEKSEIFDDQFSVERPDGSNFTLKIRSTKLEDSAMYFCASSLLAGAYNEQFFGPGTRLTVL.

The V and J genes are TRBV5-1 and TRBJ1-4; TRBD1 agrees at 8 bases. The V gene's germline CDR1 is SGHRS and CDR2 YFSETQ. This CDR3 contains 15 residues. With V trimmed by 4 bases and J by 8 bases, 10 bases remained unmatched. The CDR3 region is CASSLSGTGREKLFF. CDR3 nucleotides: TGCGCCAGCAGCCTCTCCGGGACAGGACGGGAAAAACTGTTTTTT.

The chain is built from TRBV7-9 and TRBJ2-5, with 9 nucleotides matching TRBD2. The J segment lost 2 bases and the V segment lost 5 bases, leaving 6 bases of the junction unmatched. The CDR3 has 15 amino acids. The germline gives CDR1 SEHNR, CDR2 FQNEAQ (reference sequence). The CDR3 DNA follows: TGTGCCAGCAGCCGGGCTAGCGGGACACAAGAGACCCAGTACTTC. It yields the protein CASSRASGTQETQYF.

V is TRBV28 and J is TRBJ1-2, with TRBD1 identical over 7 bases. The CDR3 extends over 17 amino acids. With V trimmed by 4 bases and J by 4 bases, 15 bases remained unmatched. Per the germline V gene, CDR1 is MDHEN and CDR2 is SYDVKM. The CDR3 here is CASSSPHRGGGSYGYTF. As DNA, the CDR3 is TGTGCCAGCAGTTCCCCTCACAGGGGCGGGGGGAGCTATGGCTACACCTTC.

This clone came up once. The V gene is TRBV28, the J gene TRBJ1-2; D remains ambiguous. CDR3 length equals 13 residues. CDR1 and CDR2 from the germline V gene are MDHEN and SYDVKM. Trimming stripped 2 bases from V and 8 bases from J, with 12 bases between. CDR3 amino acids: CASSLKGSGGYTF. As DNA, the CDR3 is TGTGCCAGCAGTTTAAAGGGTTCGGGGGGCTACACCTTC.